Below, 9 T cell receptor beta chains from the same sample are listed, as sequenced in a study of CD8 T cells in ankylosing spondylitis (dated by TCRdb to 2016 to 2017). The library was prepared using 5' RACE. The sequencing machine was an Illumina HiSeq 2500. TCRdb ran its own pipeline on the public reads, namely fastp trimming at Q25 and MiXCR clone calling, and kept in-frame beta chains. For every CDR3 protein sequence, its rows merge into one entry that carries the most common genes and DNA. Present in this sample are under 250,000 distinct CDR3 sequences, approximately 7.6% of which were seen just once. The ten largest clones capture around 4.9% of the sample. The material sequenced was blood, either unsorted or a sorted T cell fraction (not recorded which). The receptor set was obtained from a female donor with ankylosing spondylitis or in good health (not recorded which).

In this sample, this clonotype turned up many times. The chain employs TRBV12-3 or TRBV12-4 and TRBJ1-5; D unresolved. The CDR3 is made up of 12 amino acids. V lost 6 bases to trimming and J lost 6 bases, with 9 bases between them. The CDR3 nucleotides read TGTGCCAGCAGCCCTCCTTTTCAGCCCCAGCATTTT. Residues: CASSPPFQPQHF.

This clonotype was counted ten times or more. V and J are TRBV20-1 and TRBJ2-7, with 7 bases lining up with TRBD2. Germline V gene sequence: CDR1 DFQATT, CDR2 SNEGSKA (reference sequence). CDR3 length: 12 amino acids. The CDR3 is CSWSGTLYEQYF. CDR3 sequence (DNA): TGCAGCTGGAGCGGGACCCTTTACGAGCAGTACTTC.

V is TRBV7-9 and J is TRBJ2-3; D tentatively reads TRBD1 or TRBD2 (6 bases each). In germline, CDR1 is SEHNR, CDR2 FQNEAQ (reference sequence). The CDR3 has 15 amino acids. Deletions cut 6 bases from V and 2 bases from J, with 15 bases between. This CDR3 reads CASSYPRGATDTQYF. DNA of the CDR3: TGTGCCAGCAGTTACCCAAGGGGGGCCACAGATACGCAGTATTTT.

This clonotype has a count of ten or more. The V call is TRBV29-1, the J call TRBJ2-7; maybe TRBD2 (5 bases). Germline V CDR1 and CDR2: SQVTM, ANQGSEA. The CDR3 covers 12 residues. Between the trimmed V and J ends, which lost 0 bases and 6 bases, there was a span of 9 bases. The CDR3 nucleotides are TGCAGCGTTGAAGATGGGAGTCCCGAGCAGTACTTC. This translates into CSVEDGSPEQYF.

This clonotype showed up many times. The V gene is TRBV29-1, the J gene TRBJ2-1; no clear D gene. Trimming took off 7 bases at V and 1 base at J, with 14 bases between the two ends. The CDR3 is 14 residues long. Germline V CDR1 and CDR2: SQVTM, ANQGSEA. CDR3 sequence reads: CSGLKLQSYNEQFF. The CDR3 bases are TGCAGCGGGCTGAAATTACAGTCCTACAATGAGCAGTTCTTC.

This clonotype was seen at least ten times. The chain links TRBV6-2 or TRBV6-3 to TRBJ2-1; TRBD2 might be the D (6 bases). The germline gives CDR1 MNHEY, CDR2 SVGEGT. Deletions cut 5 bases from V and 10 bases from J, with 15 bases between. The CDR3 spans 13 residues. As DNA, the CDR3 is TGTGCCAGCAGTGCCTTAGGAGGAGGGGAGCAGTTCTTC. This sequence encodes CASSALGGGEQFF.

This clonotype was recorded at least ten times. The gene calls are TRBV27 and TRBJ2-5; 8 bases fit TRBD1. This CDR3 has 13 residues. V lost 5 bases and J lost 9; bases outside the gene matches: 8. Germline CDR1 MNHEY, CDR2 SMNVEV (reference sequence). CDR3 DNA: TGTGCCAGCAGTCCGCTGGACAGGGCGGCCCAGTACTTC. Encoded protein: CASSPLDRAAQYF.

Points on this clonotype: One end of the junction varies from germline; a read error may be responsible. The chain is built from TRBV6-5 and TRBJ1-3; maybe TRBD1 (5 bases). The CDR3 runs to 16 residues. Germline-derived CDR1 and CDR2 are MNHEY and SVGAGI. The CDR3 sequence: CAGSYSRQGSGNTIYF. In nucleotides, the CDR3 is TGTGCCGGCAGTTACTCGAGGCAGGGATCTGGAAACACCATATATTTT.

In this sample, this clonotype turned up many times. CDR3 in amino acids: CAGGQETQYF. CDR3 DNA sequence: TGTGCCGGAGGACAGGAGACCCAGTACTTC. The rearrangement links TRBV6-2 or TRBV6-3 to TRBJ2-5; D perhaps matches TRBD1 (6 bases). V dropped 11 bases and J dropped 5 bases, with 9 bases sitting between them. From germline, CDR1 is MNHEY and CDR2 SVGEGT. This CDR3 contains 10 residues.